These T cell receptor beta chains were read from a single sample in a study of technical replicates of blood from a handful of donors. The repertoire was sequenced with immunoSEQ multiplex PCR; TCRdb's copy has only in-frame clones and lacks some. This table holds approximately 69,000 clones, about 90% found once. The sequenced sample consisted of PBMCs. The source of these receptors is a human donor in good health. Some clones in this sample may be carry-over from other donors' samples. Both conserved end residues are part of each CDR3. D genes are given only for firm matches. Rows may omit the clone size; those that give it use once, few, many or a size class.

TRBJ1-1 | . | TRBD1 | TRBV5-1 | TGCGCCAGCAGCGACGGACAGGGAGGAACTGAAGCTTTCTTT | CASSDGQGGTEAFF
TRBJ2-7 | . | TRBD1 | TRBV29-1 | TGCAGCGTTAGCCCCGGGACAGGCTCCTACGAGCAGTACTTC | CSVSPGTGSYEQYF
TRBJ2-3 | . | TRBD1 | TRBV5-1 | TGCGCCAGCAGTTGGCCTGGACAGGCGTCAGATACGCAGTATTTT | CASSWPGQASDTQYF
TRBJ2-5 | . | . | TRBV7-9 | TGTGCCAGCAGCTTAGTGGCTAGCCAAGAGACCCAGTACTTC | CASSLVASQETQYF
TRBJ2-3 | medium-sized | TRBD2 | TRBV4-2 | TGTGCCAGCAGCCAGACGACTAGCGGGAGTGCAGATACGCAGTATTTT | CASSQTTSGSADTQYF
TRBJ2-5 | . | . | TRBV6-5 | TGTGCCAGCAGTTACGGGGGGTTACGGGAGACCCAGTACTTC | CASSYGGLRETQYF
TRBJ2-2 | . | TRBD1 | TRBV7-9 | TGTGCCAGCAGCTGGGGGACAGGGGGTACCGGGGAGCTGTTTTTT | CASSWGTGGTGELFF
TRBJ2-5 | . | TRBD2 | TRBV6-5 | TGTGCCAGCAGTTGGACCGGGACTAGCGGCCAAGAGACCCAGTACTTC | CASSWTGTSGQETQYF
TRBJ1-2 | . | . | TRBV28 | TGTGCCAGCAGAGCCAGGGTCTATGGCTACACCTTC | CASRARVYGYTF
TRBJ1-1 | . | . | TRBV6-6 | TGTGCCAGCAGTTTGTCCAGGGTTGTAGGCACTGAAGCTTTCTTT | CASSLSRVVGTEAFF
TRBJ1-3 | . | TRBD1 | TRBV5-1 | TGCGCCAGCAGCTTGGATTTCTCAGGGGGCAACACCATATATTTT | CASSLDFSGGNTIYF
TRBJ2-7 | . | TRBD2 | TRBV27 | TGTGCCAGCAGTTTAGGGACTAGCGGGAGGAGCGAGCAGTACTTC | CASSLGTSGRSEQYF
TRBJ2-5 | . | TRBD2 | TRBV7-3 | TGTGCCAGCAGTAAATCCGCCACGACTAGCGGGGAAGAGACCCAGTACTTC | CASSKSATTSGEETQYF
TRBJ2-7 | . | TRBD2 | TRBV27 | TGTGCCAGCAGTTTCGGGAGCGGGGGGGACTACGAGCAGTACTTC | CASSFGSGGDYEQYF
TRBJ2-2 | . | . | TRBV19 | TGTGCCAGTAGTTCCTGGGGCCTGGACACCGGGGAGCTGTTTTTT | CASSSWGLDTGELFF
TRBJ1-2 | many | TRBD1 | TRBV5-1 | TGCGCCAGCAGCTTATACGGACAGGGTCTTGATGGCTACACCTTC | CASSLYGQGLDGYTF
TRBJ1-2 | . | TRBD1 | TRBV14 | TGTGCCAGCAGCCAACCTGGACAGGGGGTTTGGGGTTATGGCTACACCTTC | CASSQPGQGVWGYGYTF
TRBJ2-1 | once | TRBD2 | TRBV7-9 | TGTGCCAGCAGCTCCAGGACTAGCGGGACTTTTAGCTACAATGAGCAGTTCTTC | CASSSRTSGTFSYNEQFF
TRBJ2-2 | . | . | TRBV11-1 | TGTGCCAGCAGTCGTAGGAGGGCACCCGGGGAGCTGTTTTTT | CASSRRRAPGELFF
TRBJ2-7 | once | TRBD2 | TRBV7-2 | TGTGCCAGCAGCTTAAGTCTAGCGGGAGATATCTCCTACGAGCAGTACTTC | CASSLSLAGDISYEQYF
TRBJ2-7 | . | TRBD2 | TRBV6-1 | TGTGCCAGCAGCGCGGGACTAGCGGGAGTCTACGAGCAGTACTTC | CASSAGLAGVYEQYF
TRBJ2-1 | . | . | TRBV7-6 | TGTGCCAGCAGCCGGCGGGAATATCCCAATGAGCAGTTCTTC | CASSRREYPNEQFF
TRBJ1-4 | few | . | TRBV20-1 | TGCAGTGCCGGAGGGGAAAAACTGTTTTTT | CSAGGEKLFF
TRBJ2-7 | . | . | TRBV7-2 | TGTGCCAGCAGCTTGGACACCGTATACGAGCAGTACTTC | CASSLDTVYEQYF
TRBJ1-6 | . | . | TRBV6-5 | TGTGCCAGCAGACCTGGACAGAATTCACCCCTCCACTTT | CASRPGQNSPLHF
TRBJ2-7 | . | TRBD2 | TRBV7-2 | TGTGCCAGCAGCTTAGGAGGGACTAGCGGGAATGAGCAGTACTTC | CASSLGGTSGNEQYF
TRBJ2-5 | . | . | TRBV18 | TGTGCCAGCTCCCGGGACACCAAAGAGACCCAGTACTTC | CASSRDTKETQYF
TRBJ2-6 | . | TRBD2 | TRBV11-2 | TGTGCCAGCAGCTCCTTGTATAGCGGGAGGGCCTCTGGGGCCAACGTCCTGACTTTC | CASSSLYSGRASGANVLTF
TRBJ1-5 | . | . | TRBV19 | TGTGCCAGTAGTATAGCTTCGACAGTCCTGGATCAGCCCCAGCATTTT | CASSIASTVLDQPQHF
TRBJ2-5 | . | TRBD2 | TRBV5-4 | TGTGCCAGCAGCTTGTATGGCGGGGGGCTCGAGACCCAGTACTTC | CASSLYGGGLETQYF
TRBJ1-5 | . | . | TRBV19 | TGTGCCAGCACCATCCCGGGGGTCGGCAATCAGCCCCAGCATTTT | CASTIPGVGNQPQHF
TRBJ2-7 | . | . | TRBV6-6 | TGTGCCAGCAGTTTTGACCAGAGGTACGAGCAGTACTTC | CASSFDQRYEQYF
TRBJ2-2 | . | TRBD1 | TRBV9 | TGTGCCAGCAGTCCCGGGACAGGCCTGAACACCGGGGAGCTGTTTTTT | CASSPGTGLNTGELFF
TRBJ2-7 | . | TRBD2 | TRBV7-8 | TGTGCCAGCAGCGCCGGACTAGCGGACTACGAGCAGTACTTC | CASSAGLADYEQYF
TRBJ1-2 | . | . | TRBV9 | TGTGCCAGCAGCCCGGGGGGCGCAGCTAACTATGGCTACACCTTC | CASSPGGAANYGYTF
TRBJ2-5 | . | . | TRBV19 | TGTGCCAGTAGTATATTGGGGGGGCGAGAGACCCAGTACTTC | CASSILGGRETQYF
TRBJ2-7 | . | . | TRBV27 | TGTGCCAGCAGTGTATCGAGCCCCATGGAGCAGTACTTC | CASSVSSPMEQYF
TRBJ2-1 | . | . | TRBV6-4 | TGTGCCAGCAGCCGGACAGACTACAATGAGCAGTTCTTC | CASSRTDYNEQFF
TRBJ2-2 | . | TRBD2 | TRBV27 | TGTGCCAGCAGTCGCAGCGGGATTTCGGCTCCGAGGGTCGGGGAGCTGTTTTTT | CASSRSGISAPRVGELFF
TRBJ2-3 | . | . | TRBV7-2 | TGTGCCAGCAGCTTAGAGGGGGGGTCCACAGATACGCAGTATTTT | CASSLEGGSTDTQYF
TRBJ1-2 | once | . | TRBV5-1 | TGCGCCAGCGCAGCCCAGGCTAACTATGGCTACACCTTC | CASAAQANYGYTF
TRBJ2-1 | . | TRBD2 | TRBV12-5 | TGTGCTAGTGGTTTGGTTCGAACTAGCGGGCCCTCAGGCAATGAGCAGTTCTTC | CASGLVRTSGPSGNEQFF
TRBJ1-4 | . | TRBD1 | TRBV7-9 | TGTGCCAGCAGCCAGGACAGGGGTAATGAAAAACTGTTTTTT | CASSQDRGNEKLFF
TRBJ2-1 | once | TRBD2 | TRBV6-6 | TGTGCCAGCAGTCCTGGACTAGCGGGTGTCAATGAGCAGTTCTTC | CASSPGLAGVNEQFF
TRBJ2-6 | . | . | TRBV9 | TGTGCCAGCAGCGTGGGGGGGCGTGGGGCCAACGTCCTGACTTTC | CASSVGGRGANVLTF